A single sample gave rise to the 32 T cell receptor beta chains below, sequenced in a study of blood T cell repertoires in COVID-19. TCRdb keeps only in-frame clones here, not all; method: immunoSEQ multiplex PCR. This table has 350,000 to 500,000 clones, about 90% appearing once. Material for sequencing was peripheral blood. These receptors were obtained from a man aged 18-30 years with COVID-19, enrolled during active disease.

The chain uses TRBV2 and TRBJ2-1; D is uncertain. V lost 6 bases, J lost 5 bases, and 5 bases lay in between. The CDR3 has 11 residues. The germline CDR1 and CDR2 sequences are SNHLY and FYNNEI. Here the CDR3 reads CASRTNNEQFF. The CDR3 bases are TGTGCCAGCAGAACAAACAATGAGCAGTTCTTC.

The V gene is TRBV5-1, the J gene TRBJ2-7; D is perhaps TRBD1 (6 bases). Per the germline V gene, CDR1 is SGHRS and CDR2 is YFSETQ. CDR3 length: 14 residues. V was trimmed by 0 bases and J by 0 bases, leaving 7 bases between them. The CDR3, as DNA: TGCGCCAGCAGCTTGGAGGACAGCTCCTACGAGCAGTACTTC. It is translated as CASSLEDSSYEQYF.

In nucleotides, the CDR3 is TGTGCCAGTAGTCCGGGACAGGGCCAGCGGGAGGGAAACGGGGAGCTGTTTTTT. Residues: CASSPGQGQREGNGELFF. V gene TRBV19 combines with J gene TRBJ2-2; D might be TRBD2 (10 bases). Germline lookup yields CDR1 LNHDA and CDR2 SQIVND (reference sequence). The CDR3 totals 18 residues. Trimming cost V 5 bases and J 7 bases, with 26 bases left between them.

The chain uses TRBV25-1 and TRBJ1-1; 7 bases align to TRBD1. V was clipped by 6 bases and J by 4 bases; unmatched bases: 8. The germline V gene encodes CDR1 MGHDK and CDR2 SYGVNS. The CDR3 consists of 14 residues. This CDR3 reads CASRAGTEPTEAFF. The CDR3 DNA sequence: TGTGCCAGCAGGGCCGGGACAGAGCCCACTGAAGCTTTCTTT.

The chain has TRBV7-2 and TRBJ1-3, with 9 positions matching TRBD1. The germline gives CDR1 SGHTA, CDR2 FQGNSA. Germline trimming cut 3 bases from V and 2 bases from J; bases unmatched to any gene: 2. This CDR3 comprises 15 residues. CDR3 DNA: TGTGCCAGCAGCTTGGGGGACAGGGCTGGAAACACCATATATTTT. This codes for CASSLGDRAGNTIYF.

V and J are TRBV25-1 and TRBJ2-1; D gene ambiguous. Trimming shortened V by 1 base and J by 0 bases, and 10 bases separated the two germline ends. CDR1 and CDR2 from the germline V gene are MGHDK and SYGVNS. This CDR3 has 16 residues. In DNA, the CDR3 is TGTGCCAGCAGTGAATCTAAGAGGAGCTCCTACAATGAGCAGTTCTTC. Its protein is CASSESKRSSYNEQFF.

The chain combines TRBV5-1 with TRBJ1-4; no reliable D call. The CDR3 runs 15 residues. Trimming removed 0 bases at V and 4 bases at J, with 10 bases between. Per the germline V gene, CDR1 is SGHRS and CDR2 is YFSETQ. The CDR3 region is CASSLGQTFNEKLFF. The CDR3 DNA is TGCGCCAGCAGCTTGGGACAAACGTTTAATGAAAAACTGTTTTTT.

This sequence joins TRBV11-2 and TRBJ2-2; no definite D call. The CDR3 runs 12 residues. Germline lookup yields CDR1 SGHAT and CDR2 FQNNGV. The germline V and J ends were trimmed by 2 bases and 9 bases, with 7 bases remaining between them. CDR3 loop: CASSLFTRELFF. DNA for the CDR3: TGTGCCAGCAGCTTATTCACAAGGGAGCTGTTTTTT. Looking up the rest from reference TRBV11-2 and TRBJ2-2 gives the full variable domain: EAGVAQSPRYKIIEKRQSVAFWCNPISGHATLYWYQQILGQGPKLLIQFQNNGVVDDSQLPKDRFSAERLKGVDSTLKIQPAKLEDSAVYLCASSLFTRELFFGEGSRLTVL.

This clone was detected a few times. The rearrangement links TRBV3-1 (or the pseudogene TRBV3-2) to TRBJ2-2, with 7 bases that match TRBD2. The length of the CDR3 is 15 residues. J gave up 0 bases and V 4 bases, and 2 bases lay outside the gene matches. Germline assignment: CDR1 LGHDT and CDR2 YNNKEL (reference sequence). Written as DNA, the CDR3 is TGTGCCAGCAGCCCGGGGGGATCGAACACCGGGGAGCTGTTTTTT. This translates into CASSPGGSNTGELFF.

This chain connects TRBV5-4 to TRBJ2-3; D may be TRBD2 (7 bases). V lost 4 bases and J 5 bases, leaving 20 bases between the germline ends. Germline CDR1 is SGHNT and CDR2 is YYREEE (reference sequence). This CDR3 comprises 16 residues. The CDR3 spells CASSGAGASRQDTQYF. The DNA for the CDR3 is TGTGCCAGCAGCGGGGCGGGGGCTAGTAGACAAGATACGCAGTATTTT.

V is TRBV5-1 and J is TRBJ2-1; D unresolved. In germline, CDR1 is SGHRS, CDR2 YFSETQ. Trimming took off 4 bases at V and 8 bases at J, with 16 bases between the two ends. This CDR3 spans 14 amino acids. In nucleotides, the CDR3 is TGCGCCAGCAGCCTGGCCGCGGCGGTCGATGAGCAGTTCTTC. It translates to CASSLAAAVDEQFF.

The chain is built from TRBV6-6 and TRBJ1-1, with a possible D match to TRBD1 (6 bases). V was pared by 5 bases and J by 8 bases, with 12 bases between. This CDR3 has 12 amino acids. Germline V gives CDR1 MNHNY, CDR2 SVGAGI (reference sequence). CDR3: CASSIGQFEAFF. CDR3 coding DNA: TGTGCCAGCAGTATAGGACAGTTCGAAGCTTTCTTT.

The J gene is TRBJ1-1, the V gene TRBV5-4; a possible D gene is TRBD1 (5 bases). The germline gives CDR1 SGHNT, CDR2 YYREEE (reference sequence). There are 14 residues in the CDR3. V shed 1 base and J shed 4 bases, with 11 bases lying between them. CDR3 coding DNA: TGTGCCAGCAGCTTGCAGAATAGGGGCACTGAAGCTTTCTTT. Its protein is CASSLQNRGTEAFF.

The chain links TRBV5-4 to TRBJ2-7, with TRBD1 as a possible D gene (6 bases). The CDR3 sequence is 13 residues long. V lost 1 base to trimming and J lost 13 bases, with 18 bases between them. In germline, CDR1 is SGHNT, CDR2 YYREEE (reference sequence). The CDR3 coding sequence is TGTGCCAGCAGCTTGTCAGGGGTGCTCGGGTCCTACTTC. It yields the protein CASSLSGVLGSYF.

The rearrangement joins TRBV14 to TRBJ2-3; D is uncertain. The CDR3 totals 14 residues. Trimming left V 4 bases short and J 4 bases short, with 12 bases between. Germline V lookup: CDR1 SGHDN, CDR2 FVKESK. CDR3 in DNA: TGTGCCAGCAGCCGCTACCTGGGCTCAGATACGCAGTATTTT. This encodes CASSRYLGSDTQYF.

This chain uses TRBV24-1 with TRBJ2-2; the D is unclear. The germline gives CDR1 KGHDR, CDR2 SFDVKD. Trimming left V 0 bases short and J 5 bases short, with 3 bases between. CDR3 length: 13 residues. The CDR3 sequence is CATSDLLTGELFF. In DNA form, the CDR3 reads TGTGCCACCAGTGATTTGCTAACCGGGGAGCTGTTTTTT.

The J gene is TRBJ1-2, the V gene TRBV3-1 (or the pseudogene TRBV3-2), with D perhaps TRBD1 (6 bases). This CDR3 is built from 16 residues. The germline V gene has CDR1 LGHDT and CDR2 YNNKEL (reference sequence). The V end lost 4 bases, the J end lost 8 bases, and 23 bases lay between the germline ends. DNA for the CDR3: TGTGCCAGCAGCCTCAGCCCTGGAAAGGGGGATTCGGGCTACACCTTC. It codes for CASSLSPGKGDSGYTF.

The chain links TRBV7-3 to TRBJ1-5, with unresolved D. Germline values: CDR1 SGHTA, CDR2 FQGTGA. The CDR3 sequence is 13 residues long. V gave up 2 bases and J gave up 7 bases, with 9 bases separating them. CDR3: CASSLEREQPQHF. In nucleotides, the CDR3 is TGTGCCAGCAGCTTAGAGAGAGAACAGCCCCAGCATTTT.

This chain uses TRBV5-6 with TRBJ2-7; maybe TRBD2 (5 bases). V lost 0 bases and J 5 bases, leaving 12 bases between the germline ends. Germline values: CDR1 SGHDT, CDR2 YYEEEE. This CDR3 is built from 14 residues. CDR3 sequence: CASSLGSGNHEQYF. CDR3 in DNA: TGTGCCAGCAGCTTGGGGTCCGGGAACCACGAGCAGTACTTC.

V gene TRBV10-3 combines with J gene TRBJ2-2, with a possible D match to TRBD2 (5 bases). CDR1 and CDR2 from the germline V gene are ENHRY and SYGVKD. V lost 4 bases, J lost 6 bases, and 15 bases lay in between. The CDR3 length is 15 residues. The CDR3: CAISVRDPASGELFF. The CDR3 DNA reads as TGTGCCATCAGTGTGAGGGATCCCGCCTCCGGGGAGCTGTTTTTT.

V and J are TRBV5-1 and TRBJ2-1; 11 nucleotides match TRBD2. Germline loops: CDR1 SGHRS, CDR2 YFSETQ. J was trimmed by 4 bases and V by 4 bases; bases with no gene match: 7. This CDR3 has 16 amino acids. The CDR3: CASSAGASGGYNEQFF. The CDR3 DNA is TGCGCCAGCAGCGCGGGAGCTAGCGGGGGGTACAATGAGCAGTTCTTC.

The rearrangement joins TRBV6-5 to TRBJ1-1; 7 positions match TRBD1. Germline V gives CDR1 MNHEY, CDR2 SVGAGI. The CDR3 has 16 residues. With V trimmed by 2 bases and J by 0 bases, 6 bases remained unmatched. CDR3 amino acids: CASSYRDSYLNTEAFF. The DNA of the CDR3 is TGTGCCAGCAGTTACCGGGACAGCTACTTGAACACTGAAGCTTTCTTT.

This clone has only a few counts. V and J are TRBV4-2 and TRBJ2-3; 9 nucleotides match TRBD2. This CDR3 region has 19 residues. The V gene end was trimmed by 3 bases and the J gene end by 2 bases; junction bases not matched to a gene: 15. Germline CDR1 LGHNA, CDR2 YNFKEQ. As DNA, the CDR3 is TGTGCCAGCAGCCACGTATGGAGGCGGGAGGGCCATCACACAGATACGCAGTATTTT. Its translation is CASSHVWRREGHHTDTQYF.

The J gene is TRBJ2-7, the V gene TRBV11-3; weak D call: TRBD2 (5 bases). CDR3 length equals 15 residues. From germline, CDR1 is SGHNT and CDR2 YENEEA. Between the trimmed V and J ends, which lost 0 bases and 6 bases, there was a span of 15 bases. The CDR3 DNA is TGTGCCAGCAGCTTAGATCCCCTGCGAGGGAGCGAGCAGTACTTC. Protein: CASSLDPLRGSEQYF.

V gene TRBV6-5 combines with J gene TRBJ2-5; 9 bases line up with TRBD1. The CDR3 runs 14 residues. Germline V lookup: CDR1 MNHEY, CDR2 SVGAGI. J gave up 4 bases and V 7 bases, and 7 bases lay outside the gene matches. The CDR3 region has the DNA TGTGCCAGCATGAGACAGGGGGGAATAGAGACCCAGTACTTC. Its protein product is CASMRQGGIETQYF.

The chain combines TRBV10-3 with TRBJ2-6, with TRBD2 matching over 7 bases. This CDR3 comprises 20 residues. The germline V gene encodes CDR1 ENHRY and CDR2 SYGVKD. J was trimmed by 0 bases and V by 8 bases; bases with no gene match: 19. DNA of the CDR3: TGTGCCATCCTTGACGGCGATCCGGGGGGTCGTATCTCTGGGGCCAACGTCCTGACTTTC. Its translation: CAILDGDPGGRISGANVLTF.

V usage is TRBV5-6 and J usage is TRBJ2-1; tentatively, D is TRBD1 (5 bases). Germline CDR1 reads SGHDT; CDR2 reads YYEEEE. The CDR3 consists of 14 residues. Trimming left V 5 bases short and J 8 bases short, with 17 bases between. CDR3 nucleotides: TGTGCCAGCAGTGCGGACAAAGGGTTGTATGAGCAGTTCTTC. It yields the protein CASSADKGLYEQFF.

This rearrangement joins TRBV5-1 to TRBJ2-6; unclear D gene. Deletions cut 1 base from V and 2 bases from J, with 16 bases between. The CDR3 has 18 amino acids. CDR1 and CDR2 (germline): SGHRS, YFSETQ. The CDR3 is CASSLYGSTLAGANVLTF. CDR3 nucleotides: TGCGCCAGCAGCTTGTATGGCAGTACCCTTGCTGGGGCCAACGTCCTGACTTTC.

This chain connects TRBV19 to TRBJ1-4; unclear D gene. Germline V lookup: CDR1 LNHDA, CDR2 SQIVND (reference sequence). The V end lost 1 base, the J end lost 5 bases, and 11 bases lay between the germline ends. This CDR3 contains 15 residues. CDR3 in DNA: TGTGCCAGTAGTATAGTGCAGCGCCCCAATGAAAAACTGTTTTTT. It translates to CASSIVQRPNEKLFF.

The chain joins TRBV6-5 to TRBJ2-2; 9 bases agree with TRBD2. The ends lost 2 bases at V and 7 bases at J; junction bases unmatched: 2. Per the germline V gene, CDR1 is MNHEY and CDR2 is SVGAGI. The CDR3 is made up of 14 amino acids. The DNA for the CDR3 is TGTGCCAGCAGTTACCAGACTAGCGGCGGGGAGCTGTTTTTT. Translation gives CASSYQTSGGELFF.

The chain employs TRBV6-1 and TRBJ2-3; D gene ambiguous. The germline gives CDR1 MNHNS, CDR2 SASEGT. This CDR3 contains 16 residues. Trimming cost V 3 bases and J 7 bases, with 20 bases left between them. CDR3 bases: TGTGCCAGCAGTGATTCGGAGCGACTCCCAACCAATACGCAGTATTTT. This sequence encodes CASSDSERLPTNTQYF.

The chain uses TRBV18 and TRBJ2-4, with D possibly being TRBD1 (6 bases). The CDR3 spans 14 residues. Germline V CDR1 and CDR2: KGHSH, LQKENI. V was cut by 6 bases and J by 6 bases, with 15 bases left in between. Here the CDR3 DNA reads TGTGCCAGCTCCCAGGACAGCCAGGGAAACATTCAGTACTTC. This translates into CASSQDSQGNIQYF.